This entry features one T cell receptor (beta chain) sequence. Its antigen remains unidentified. The sample originates from a study of PD-L1 blockade in urothelial cancer. Regarding the study as a whole: A below-median TCR clonality in blood before treatment predicted better survival.

Metastatic or locally advanced urothelial carcinoma was present in the patients. Patients yielded 1 to 8 samples each, pretreatment and on-treatment. Synthetic TCR analog templates were added to each PCR reaction. Assay: immunoSEQ multiplex PCR; the TCRdb copy retains only in-frame clones and omits some. The sample has some 100,000 clones, about 91% seen once; the top ten hold 0.85% to 1%. The CDR3 spans 15 residues. The V gene end was trimmed by 8 bases and the J gene end by 2 bases; junction bases not matched to a gene: 9. The germline CDR1 and CDR2 sequences are SEHNR and FQNEAQ (reference sequence).

The TCR was taken from a woman of 80 years or more with urothelial cancer. V gene TRBV7-9 combines with J gene TRBJ2-1, with 7 bases that match TRBD1. The sequences come from PBMCs, collected around atezolizumab (anti-PD-L1) treatment. This CDR3 is CASDVRQGPYNEQFF. CDR3 coding DNA: TGTGCCAGCGATGTTCGACAGGGCCCCTACAATGAGCAGTTCTTC.